This paragraph reports one T cell receptor (beta chain). Its target is unknown. Germline values: CDR1 SGHTA, CDR2 FQGTGA. This CDR3 region has 17 residues. The V and J ends lost 5 bases and 0 bases, in that order; junction bases with no gene match: 7. This sample is part of a study of post-analysis software for immune sequencing data. Study findings and constraints: Five TRBV segments occurring more often in patients than controls included TRBV5-6, TRBV5-1 and TRBV20-1. There was significantly lower normalized Chao1 diversity in multiple sclerosis patients than in controls.

The TCR beta cDNA libraries contained unique molecular identifiers. TCRdb processed the PCR reads anew with MiXCR; each CDR3 protein has one entry. The repertoire holds roughly 800,000 distinct CDR3 sequences, with roughly 27% as singletons. This chain links TRBV7-3 with TRBJ2-6, with 7 bases that match TRBD1. The clonotype originates from a girl aged 10 to 17 with multiple sclerosis. What was sequenced was blood. The chain's CDR3 is CASSGVGQSSGANVLTF. CDR3 nucleotides: TGTGCCAGCAGCGGTGTGGGACAGAGCTCTGGGGCCAACGTCCTGACTTTC.